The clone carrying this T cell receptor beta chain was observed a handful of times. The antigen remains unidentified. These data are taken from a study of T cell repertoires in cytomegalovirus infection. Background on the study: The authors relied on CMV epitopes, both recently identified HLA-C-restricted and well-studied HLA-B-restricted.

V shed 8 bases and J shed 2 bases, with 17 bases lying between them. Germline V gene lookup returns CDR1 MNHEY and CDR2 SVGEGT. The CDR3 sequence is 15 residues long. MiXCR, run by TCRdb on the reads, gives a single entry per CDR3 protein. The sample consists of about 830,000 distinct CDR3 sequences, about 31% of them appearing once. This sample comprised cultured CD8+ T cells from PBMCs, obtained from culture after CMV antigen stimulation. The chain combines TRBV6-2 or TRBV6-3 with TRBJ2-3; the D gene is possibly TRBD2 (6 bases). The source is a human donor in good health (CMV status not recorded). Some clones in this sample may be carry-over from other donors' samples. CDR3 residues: CASGRGGAYTDTQYF. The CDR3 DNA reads TGTGCCAGCGGGCGTGGCGGGGCGTACACAGATACGCAGTATTTT.